The clone carrying this T cell receptor (beta chain) was recorded many times. These data come from a study of human T cells and chemical hapten exposure. Time point in this sample: pre-sensitization, week 0. The treatment here: therapeutic diphenylcyclopropenone sensitization with weekly scalp DPC. TCRdb re-called the RACE reads with MiXCR, one entry per CDR3 protein. The sample shows 50,000 to 65,000 distinct CDR3 sequences, 11% of them seen only once. The sequencing here drew on whole blood, taken in connection with sensitization to the hapten diphenylcyclopropenone (DPC). The clonotype comes from a woman aged 40-49 years with alopecia areata. Some clones in this sample may be carry-over from other donors' samples.

CDR3 DNA: TGTGCCAGCAGCCCATTGGGGAGTTACGAGCAGTACTTC. Its protein product is CASSPLGSYEQYF. The chain carries TRBV11-2 and TRBJ2-7; tentative D call: TRBD2 (5 bases). Between the trimmed V and J ends, which lost 5 bases and 4 bases, there was a span of 12 bases. From germline, CDR1 is SGHAT and CDR2 FQNNGV. The CDR3 runs to 13 residues.